This T cell receptor (beta chain) was obtained from a study of T cells after yellow fever vaccination. Study details: Fractions low in cell number were prepared with SMART-Seq v4 Ultra Low Input.

One entry per CDR3 protein results from TCRdb running MiXCR on the 5' RACE reads. Of about 300,000 distinct CDR3 sequences detected, approximately 8% appear once; the ten largest clones hold over 3%. The CDR3 loop spans 14 amino acids. The V gene's germline CDR1 is PRHDT and CDR2 FYEKMQ (reference sequence). V dropped 5 bases and J dropped 6 bases, with 15 bases sitting between them. Here the sequenced sample was CD4+ T cells sorted from PBMCs, taken 5 days after the yellow fever booster vaccination. J is TRBJ2-3 and V is TRBV13; D assignment may be TRBD1 or TRBD2 (6 bases each). This sequence was found in a man younger than 35 who received the YFV17D yellow fever vaccine. The CDR3: CASSRPGAGDTQYF. The CDR3 DNA reads as TGTGCCAGCAGCCGTCCGGGGGCGGGCGATACGCAGTATTTT.